One sample yielded the 15 T cell receptor beta chains listed below, sequenced in a study of response to subunit inactivated influenza vaccine. TCRdb itself ran the RT-PCR reads through MiXCR, one entry per CDR3 protein. The sample contains hundreds of thousands of distinct CDR3 sequences, 14% of which appear only once. Specimen: PBMCs from blood, collected around two weeks before vaccination. These receptors all stem from a man aged 50-60 years who received an inactivated influenza vaccine.

The chain recombines TRBV2 with TRBJ2-7; D is perhaps TRBD1 or TRBD2 (5 bases each). CDR1 SNHLY and CDR2 FYNNEI come from the germline V gene. V lost 1 base to trimming and J lost 0 bases, with 13 bases between them. The CDR3 runs 16 residues. The CDR3 spells CASSEGTWGSSYEQYF. The CDR3 nucleotides read TGTGCCAGCAGTGAAGGTACTTGGGGGAGCTCCTACGAGCAGTACTTC.

This clonotype showed up just a few times. The CDR3 spells CATSPQDPGRSETQYF. CDR3 nucleotide sequence: TGTGCCACCAGCCCACAGGATCCAGGGAGATCGGAGACCCAGTACTTC. The chain links TRBV15 to TRBJ2-5; the D gene could be TRBD1 or TRBD2 (5 bases each). The CDR3 contains 16 residues. Germline V gene lookup returns CDR1 LNHNV and CDR2 YYDKDF (reference sequence). V was shortened by 5 bases and J by 5 bases, with 21 bases between the two germline ends.

There are a few counts of this clonotype. The rearrangement uses TRBV28 and TRBJ2-3; 9 positions agree with TRBD2. The CDR3 runs to 18 residues. Germline V gene sequence: CDR1 MDHEN, CDR2 SYDVKM. J gave up 1 base and V 5 bases, and 13 bases lay outside the gene matches. The DNA of the CDR3 is TGTGCCAGCAGTCCGCTAGCGGGACTGGGGACTGGCACAGATACGCAGTATTTT. Translated, it gives CASSPLAGLGTGTDTQYF.

This clonotype was found a few times. The chain carries TRBV12-3 or TRBV12-4 and TRBJ2-7; 12 bases are a match to TRBD2. The CDR3 runs 16 residues. The ends lost 6 bases at V and 4 bases at J; junction bases unmatched: 10. CDR3 sequence (DNA): TGTGCCAGCAGCAGGACTAGCGGGATAATTGGGTACGAGCAGTACTTC. Translated: CASSRTSGIIGYEQYF.

This sequence joins TRBV28 and TRBJ1-1, with no clear D. The germline CDR1 and CDR2 sequences are MDHEN and SYDVKM. With 6 bases removed from V and 0 bases from J, the gap between germline ends came to 8 bases. The CDR3 totals 13 residues. The CDR3 protein is CASSQVLNTEAFF. CDR3 DNA sequence: TGTGCCAGCAGCCAGGTCCTGAACACTGAAGCTTTCTTT.

This chain joins TRBV4-3 and TRBJ2-1; D is unresolved. V lost 6 bases, J lost 8 bases, and 2 bases lay in between. Germline assignment: CDR1 LGHNA and CDR2 YSLEER. The CDR3 extends over 9 amino acids. CDR3 region: CASRDEQFF. CDR3 DNA sequence: TGCGCCAGCAGGGATGAGCAGTTCTTC.

This clonotype showed up many times. The chain combines TRBV29-1 with TRBJ2-2; weak D call: TRBD1 (6 bases). Germline lookup yields CDR1 SQVTM and CDR2 ANQGSEA. The V and J ends lost 4 bases and 2 bases respectively, with 11 bases between them. The CDR3 runs 14 residues. CDR3 in DNA: TGCAGCGTTGGGACAGCACTTAACACCGGGGAGCTGTTTTTT. It codes for CSVGTALNTGELFF.

The rearrangement joins TRBV20-1 to TRBJ2-7, with 8 positions matching TRBD2. The CDR3 contains 14 residues. V was clipped by 0 bases and J by 3 bases; unmatched bases: 4. Per the germline V gene, CDR1 is DFQATT and CDR2 is SNEGSKA (reference sequence). The CDR3 sequence: CSARDLLADYEQYF. CDR3 sequence (DNA): TGCAGTGCTAGAGATCTACTAGCGGACTACGAGCAGTACTTC.

This clonotype was detected ten times or more. This chain joins TRBV20-1 and TRBJ2-7; D ambiguous. The CDR3 runs 13 residues. Germline lookup yields CDR1 DFQATT and CDR2 SNEGSKA (reference sequence). Trimming shortened V by 0 bases and J by 5 bases, and 11 bases separated the two germline ends. This CDR3 is CSARDHADHEQYF. The CDR3 DNA reads TGCAGTGCTAGAGATCACGCGGACCACGAGCAGTACTTC.

This clonotype was seen repeatedly, ten times or more. The V and J genes are TRBV5-1 and TRBJ2-3; 10 bases fit TRBD1. The J segment lost 3 bases and the V segment lost 4 bases, leaving 2 bases of the junction unmatched. Germline-derived CDR1 and CDR2 are SGHRS and YFSETQ. This CDR3 contains 14 residues. CDR3 sequence: CASSRDRGTDTQYF. The CDR3 region has the DNA TGCGCCAGCAGCAGGGACAGGGGAACAGATACGCAGTATTTT.

This clonotype has a count of ten or more. This chain joins TRBV12-3 or TRBV12-4 and TRBJ2-5; TRBD1 aligns across 10 bases. V gave up 6 bases and J gave up 4 bases; unmatched junction bases: 2. CDR3 length equals 13 residues. CDR3 protein: CASSRQGAETQYF. Written as DNA, the CDR3 is TGTGCCAGCAGCCGACAGGGGGCAGAGACCCAGTACTTC.

This clonotype was seen only a few times. The V call is TRBV20-1, the J call TRBJ2-1; D is perhaps TRBD1 or TRBD2 (6 bases each). The CDR3 totals 15 residues. Trimming left V 1 base short and J 4 bases short, with 14 bases between. The germline CDR1 and CDR2 sequences are DFQATT and SNEGSKA (reference sequence). CDR3 protein: CSARGGAGAYNEQFF. The CDR3 DNA reads TGCAGTGCTAGAGGGGGGGCAGGGGCGTACAATGAGCAGTTCTTC.

This clonotype has just a few counts. The CDR3 loop reads CASSGPADEQYF. DNA for the CDR3: TGTGCCAGCAGTGGACCCGCGGACGAGCAGTACTTC. The chain has TRBV7-9 and TRBJ2-7; D unresolved. The V gene lost 6 bases and the J gene lost 5 bases, with 11 bases spanning the gap. The CDR3 is made up of 12 amino acids. CDR1 and CDR2 (germline): SEHNR, FQNEAQ (reference sequence).

This chain links TRBV5-5 with TRBJ2-5; D is unresolved. The germline V gene has CDR1 SGHKS and CDR2 YYEKEE (reference sequence). CDR3 size: 14 residues. Trimming cost V 6 bases and J 2 bases, with 14 bases left between them. This chain's CDR3 is CASTSGGRQETQYF. The DNA for the CDR3 is TGTGCCAGCACCTCCGGCGGCAGACAAGAGACCCAGTACTTC.

Only a few counts were recorded for this clonotype. The chain is built from TRBV6-6 and TRBJ2-1; unclear D gene. Germline values: CDR1 MNHNY, CDR2 SVGAGI (reference sequence). V lost 5 bases, J lost 9 bases, and 8 bases lay in between. This CDR3 region has 11 residues. CDR3 loop: CASSQRSEQFF. CDR3 nucleotide sequence: TGTGCCAGCAGTCAACGCAGTGAGCAGTTCTTC.